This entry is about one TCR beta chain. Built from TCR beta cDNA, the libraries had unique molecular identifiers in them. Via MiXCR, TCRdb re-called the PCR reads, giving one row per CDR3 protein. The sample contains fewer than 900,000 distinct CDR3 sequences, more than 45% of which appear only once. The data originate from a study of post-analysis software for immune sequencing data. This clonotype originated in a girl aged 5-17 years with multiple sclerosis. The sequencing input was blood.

In DNA, the CDR3 is TGTGCCAGCAGCTCAGGGACGGGGAACAACTATGGCTACACCTTC. Its translation: CASSSGTGNNYGYTF. J is TRBJ1-2 and V is TRBV13; D possibly corresponds to TRBD1 (5 bases). Germline V gene data show CDR1 as PRHDT and CDR2 as FYEKMQ (reference sequence). This CDR3 is 15 amino acids long. The V end lost 4 bases, the J end lost 2 bases, and 14 bases lay between the germline ends.